A selection of T cell receptor beta chains follows, all from one sample in a study of T cell responses to AZD1222 COVID-19 vaccine. The table came from immunoSEQ multiplex PCR; TCRdb's copy has only in-frame clones and leaves some out. The table includes approximately 90,000 clones, roughly nine tenths detected once. The source material was peripheral blood, sampled on day 0 of AZD1222 vaccination. Every receptor here comes from an adult in good health. Both conserved end residues are part of each CDR3. D genes are given only for firm matches. Rows give clone size only sometimes, using once, few, many, or a class for an expanded clone.

J gene: TRBJ2-2; clone size: NA; V gene: TRBV2; D gene: NA; CDR3 DNA: TGTGCCAGCATCCGGCAGCGGAACACCGGGGAGCTGTTTTTT; CDR3 protein: CASIRQRNTGELFF
J gene: TRBJ1-2; clone size: NA; V gene: TRBV12-3/TRBV12-4; D gene: NA; CDR3 DNA: TGTGCCAGCAGTTTAACCGGGGCCTATGGCTACACCTTC; CDR3 protein: CASSLTGAYGYTF
J gene: TRBJ1-2; clone size: NA; V gene: TRBV9; D gene: NA; CDR3 DNA: TGTGCCAGCAGCCCAAATATGGATAACTATGGCTACACCTTC; CDR3 protein: CASSPNMDNYGYTF
J gene: TRBJ1-3; clone size: NA; V gene: TRBV4-1; D gene: NA; CDR3 DNA: TGCGCCAGCAGCCAAGACGCCATGAGGGGAAACACCATATATTTT; CDR3 protein: CASSQDAMRGNTIYF
J gene: TRBJ1-5; clone size: NA; V gene: TRBV3-1/TRBV3-2; D gene: NA; CDR3 DNA: TGTGCCAGCAGCCGGGACTTAGGCAATCAGCCCCAGCATTTT; CDR3 protein: CASSRDLGNQPQHF
J gene: TRBJ1-2; clone size: NA; V gene: TRBV27; D gene: TRBD1; CDR3 DNA: TGTGCCAGCAGTACCGGGACAGCGTCTGGCTACACCTTC; CDR3 protein: CASSTGTASGYTF
J gene: TRBJ2-3; clone size: NA; V gene: TRBV29-1; D gene: TRBD2; CDR3 DNA: TGCAGCGTTGAAATCGGTTGGACTAGCGGGATGGGCGGAGATACGCAGTATTTT; CDR3 protein: CSVEIGWTSGMGGDTQYF
J gene: TRBJ2-7; clone size: NA; V gene: TRBV9; D gene: TRBD2; CDR3 DNA: TGTGCCAGCAGCCCAACCAGCGGGAGTAGCTACGAGCAGTACTTC; CDR3 protein: CASSPTSGSSYEQYF
J gene: TRBJ1-6; clone size: NA; V gene: TRBV10-1; D gene: NA; CDR3 DNA: TGCGCCAGCAGTGAGTCCGGGGCGGAGGTCTATAATTCACCCCTCCACTTT; CDR3 protein: CASSESGAEVYNSPLHF
J gene: TRBJ1-6; clone size: NA; V gene: TRBV12-3/TRBV12-4; D gene: NA; CDR3 DNA: TGTGCCAGCAGACGGAGGTCGAATTCACCCCTCCACTTT; CDR3 protein: CASRRRSNSPLHF
J gene: TRBJ1-1; clone size: NA; V gene: TRBV6-1; D gene: NA; CDR3 DNA: TGTGCCAGCAGTGAAGCGCGAGTTAACACTGAAGCTTTCTTT; CDR3 protein: CASSEARVNTEAFF
J gene: TRBJ2-2; clone size: NA; V gene: TRBV7-2; D gene: NA; CDR3 DNA: TGTGCCAGCAGCTTAGGGGCAGGGGAGGCCACCGGGGAGCTGTTTTTT; CDR3 protein: CASSLGAGEATGELFF
J gene: TRBJ1-1; clone size: NA; V gene: TRBV28; D gene: NA; CDR3 DNA: TGTGCCAGCACCGCCCCGGCGAGGGGAACGGTCACTGAAGCTTTCTTT; CDR3 protein: CASTAPARGTVTEAFF
J gene: TRBJ1-5; clone size: NA; V gene: TRBV28; D gene: TRBD1; CDR3 DNA: TGTGCCAGCAGTCCACCCCCCGGGACAGGGGATCAGCCCCAGCATTTT; CDR3 protein: CASSPPPGTGDQPQHF
J gene: TRBJ2-3; clone size: NA; V gene: TRBV27; D gene: TRBD2; CDR3 DNA: TGTGCCAGCAGTTTATCGATTTGGAAGAGGGAGGGGACTAGCACAGATACGCAGTATTTT; CDR3 protein: CASSLSIWKREGTSTDTQYF
J gene: TRBJ1-5; clone size: NA; V gene: TRBV30; D gene: TRBD1; CDR3 DNA: TGTGCCTGGAGTGCCAGACAGGGAGTGGCTGATCAGCCCCAGCATTTT; CDR3 protein: CAWSARQGVADQPQHF
J gene: TRBJ1-4; clone size: NA; V gene: TRBV18; D gene: NA; CDR3 DNA: TGTGCCAGCTCACCGGGGCTAGGGGGAGATGAAAAACTGTTTTTT; CDR3 protein: CASSPGLGGDEKLFF
J gene: TRBJ2-2; clone size: once; V gene: TRBV25-1; D gene: NA; CDR3 DNA: TGTGCCAGCAGTATAAGCGGCGGGGAGCTGTTTTTT; CDR3 protein: CASSISGGELFF
J gene: TRBJ2-4; clone size: NA; V gene: TRBV28; D gene: NA; CDR3 DNA: TGTGCCAGCAGTCCCCCCGACAGTACAGTCCGCAAAAACATTCAGTACTTC; CDR3 protein: CASSPPDSTVRKNIQYF
J gene: TRBJ2-7; clone size: NA; V gene: TRBV5-1; D gene: NA; CDR3 DNA: TGCGCCAGCACTGCCCGCAGGGATCCGGAGCAGTACTTC; CDR3 protein: CASTARRDPEQYF
J gene: TRBJ1-1; clone size: NA; V gene: TRBV5-1; D gene: NA; CDR3 DNA: TGCGCCAGCAGCTTGCCCTCGACAGCTGAAGCTTTCTTT; CDR3 protein: CASSLPSTAEAFF
J gene: TRBJ1-2; clone size: NA; V gene: TRBV6-5; D gene: NA; CDR3 DNA: TGTGCCAGCAGCCCCAGGGAGGCTCATGGCTACACCTTC; CDR3 protein: CASSPREAHGYTF
J gene: TRBJ1-2; clone size: NA; V gene: TRBV7-9; D gene: NA; CDR3 DNA: TGTGCCAGCAGCTTTCAGGCGGCGAATGGCTACACCTTC; CDR3 protein: CASSFQAANGYTF
J gene: TRBJ2-1; clone size: NA; V gene: TRBV4-1; D gene: TRBD2; CDR3 DNA: TGCGCCAGCAGCCAGGGACTAGCGGGGGGGCTCGGCAATGAGCAGTTCTTC; CDR3 protein: CASSQGLAGGLGNEQFF
J gene: TRBJ2-2; clone size: NA; V gene: TRBV18; D gene: NA; CDR3 DNA: TGTGCCAGCTCACCACCGATGAGTCAGGGCAGAGGGGAGCTGTTTTTT; CDR3 protein: CASSPPMSQGRGELFF
J gene: TRBJ1-1; clone size: NA; V gene: TRBV27; D gene: NA; CDR3 DNA: TGTGCCAGCAGTTTATTCGGGGGGCACACTGAAGCTTTCTTT; CDR3 protein: CASSLFGGHTEAFF